These 12 T cell receptor beta chains came from one sample sequenced in a study of identical twins (dated by TCRdb to the mid-2010s). Receptors were amplified or captured by 5' RACE. The sequencing machine was an Illumina HiSeq 2000. The raw public reads went through TCRdb reprocessing: fastp at Q25, MiXCR clone calling, in-frame beta chains kept. Each CDR3 protein appears once, grouped with its most common genes and DNA. This sample gives approximately 590,000 distinct CDR3 sequences in total; approximately 10% of them show up just once. The biggest ten clones account for approximately 3.2% of the sample. In addition, the sample was reused for a study of yellow fever vaccine responses in identical twins.

The sample comprised PBMCs. These receptors all stem from a woman aged 18-30 years in good health.

The V gene is TRBV6-1, the J gene TRBJ2-7; 10 positions agree with TRBD1. Germline-derived CDR1 and CDR2 are MNHNS and SASEGT. The V segment lost 0 bases and the J segment 5 bases; nucleotides outside the gene matches: 4. This CDR3 is 15 amino acids long. The DNA for the CDR3 is TGTGCCAGCAGTGAAGCAGAGACAGGGGGCAACGAGCAGTACTTC. It is translated as CASSEAETGGNEQYF.

This clonotype was detected only a few times. The CDR3 nucleotides read TGTGCCAGTAGCGCCGGGACAGGGGGAGGCACGCAGTATTTT. Translation: CASSAGTGGGTQYF. This sequence joins TRBV19 and TRBJ2-3, with 11 bases identical to TRBD1. Germline V lookup: CDR1 LNHDA, CDR2 SQIVND (reference sequence). The CDR3 extends over 14 amino acids. Trimming took 6 bases from V and 9 from J; bases not matched to a gene: 8. The whole variable domain, filled in from reference TRBV19 and TRBJ2-3, reads DGGITQSPKYLFRKEGQNVTLSCEQNLNHDAMYWYRQDPGQGLRLIYYSQIVNDFQKGDIAEGYSVSREKKESFPLTVTSAQKNPTAFYLCASSAGTGGGTQYFGPGTRLTVL.

The rearrangement joins TRBV28 to TRBJ2-1; D unresolved. This CDR3 is built from 12 residues. Germline V gene lookup returns CDR1 MDHEN and CDR2 SYDVKM. V lost 5 bases to trimming and J lost 4 bases, with 6 bases between them. CDR3 sequence (DNA): TGTGCCAGCAGTCCTGAATACAATGAGCAGTTCTTC. Translated: CASSPEYNEQFF.

The chain carries TRBV7-6 and TRBJ2-7, with D perhaps TRBD1 (5 bases). CDR3 length: 16 residues. Germline V gives CDR1 SGHVS, CDR2 FNYEAQ. The V end was cut by 3 bases, the J end by 1 base, with 16 bases between. In DNA, the CDR3 is TGTGCCAGCAGCTTCGCGGCCTCAAAGGGGTCCTACGAGCAGTACTTC. Amino acids: CASSFAASKGSYEQYF. The variable domain in full, with the rest retrieved from reference TRBV7-6 and TRBJ2-7, is GAGVSQSPRYKVTKRGQDVALRCDPISGHVSLYWYRQALGQGPEFLTYFNYEAQQDKSGLPNDRFSAERPEGSISTLTIQRTEQRDSAMYRCASSFAASKGSYEQYFGPGTRLTVT.

The rearrangement links TRBV7-9 to TRBJ2-5; 9 bases match TRBD1. This CDR3 has 15 residues. Germline assignment: CDR1 SEHNR and CDR2 FQNEAQ (reference sequence). V shed 5 bases and J 1 base; nucleotides not matched to a gene: 5. The CDR3 DNA reads TGTGCCAGCAGCACCGGGACAGGGTTCCAAGAGACCCAGTACTTC. Translating gives CASSTGTGFQETQYF.

This chain joins TRBV4-1 and TRBJ2-5, with D perhaps matching TRBD2 (8 bases). V was shortened by 1 base and J by 7 bases, with 16 bases between the two germline ends. The CDR3 covers 15 residues. Germline lookup yields CDR1 MGHRA and CDR2 YSYEKL. CDR3 nucleotides: TGCGCCAGCAGCCAAGCGACAGGGAGCGGGGGGACCCAGTACTTC. It specifies CASSQATGSGGTQYF.

Ten or more counts support this clonotype. The rearrangement links TRBV7-9 to TRBJ1-3, with D perhaps TRBD1 (6 bases). CDR3 length equals 15 residues. The V gene lost 4 bases and the J gene lost 2 bases, with 12 bases spanning the gap. Germline CDR1 is SEHNR and CDR2 is FQNEAQ (reference sequence). The CDR3 spells CASSSSGVTGNTIYF. In DNA, the CDR3 is TGTGCCAGCAGCTCCTCAGGGGTAACTGGAAACACCATATATTTT.

This clonotype appeared many times. This chain links TRBV12-3 or TRBV12-4 with TRBJ2-4, with a possible D match to TRBD2 (6 bases). Trimming shortened V by 6 bases and J by 9 bases, and 12 bases separated the two germline ends. The CDR3 has 12 residues. CDR3 sequence reads: CASRWTEGIQYF. The CDR3, as DNA: TGTGCCAGCAGGTGGACGGAGGGCATTCAGTACTTC.

This clonotype was detected only a few times. J is TRBJ2-5 and V is TRBV29-1, with TRBD2 matching 12 bases. CDR3 size: 13 residues. The germline gives CDR1 SQVTM, CDR2 ANQGSEA. The V gene end was trimmed by 8 bases and the J gene end by 5 bases; junction bases not matched to a gene: 6. The CDR3 DNA sequence: TGCAGCACCAGGACTAGCGGGATGGAGACCCAGTACTTC. This gives the protein CSTRTSGMETQYF.

This clonotype was found a few times. The genes are TRBV15 and TRBJ2-1; TRBD1 matches 10 bases. V lost 0 bases, J lost 9 bases, and 5 bases stayed unmatched. The CDR3 covers 15 residues. In germline, CDR1 is LNHNV, CDR2 YYDKDF (reference sequence). The CDR3 loop is CATSRDPGQGSEQFF. CDR3 bases: TGTGCCACCAGCAGAGATCCGGGACAGGGGAGTGAGCAGTTCTTC. The full variable domain, with the rest looked up from reference TRBV15 and TRBJ2-1, is DAMVIQNPRYQVTQFGKPVTLSCSQTLNHNVMYWYQQKSSQAPKLLFHYYDKDFNNEADTPDNFQSRRPNTSFCFLDIRSPGLGDTAMYLCATSRDPGQGSEQFFGPGTRLTVL.

This chain connects TRBV30 to TRBJ1-2; no definite D call. The V and J ends lost 3 bases and 0 bases respectively, with 8 bases between them. Germline CDR1 reads GTSNPN; CDR2 reads SVGIG (reference sequence). The CDR3 loop spans 13 amino acids. The CDR3, as DNA: TGTGCCTGGAGGGAGGGATCTAACTATGGCTACACCTTC. This encodes CAWREGSNYGYTF.

This clonotype was seen many times. The chain links TRBV27 to TRBJ2-5; D gene ambiguous. V was cut by 4 bases and J by 4 bases, with 4 bases left in between. The CDR3 has 11 amino acids. Germline V gene data show CDR1 as MNHEY and CDR2 as SMNVEV (reference sequence). CDR3 coding DNA: TGTGCCAGCAGTTCCTTAGAGACCCAGTACTTC. Translating it yields CASSSLETQYF.